The rows below give T cell receptor beta chains drawn from one sample of a study of T cells in localized non-small cell lung cancer. Using immunoSEQ multiplex PCR, the repertoire was profiled, and TCRdb retains in-frame clones only, with some absent. Of fewer than 2,000 clones listed, about a quarter are singletons. The sequenced sample was normal lung tissue next to the tumor, obtained before any cancer treatment. Source of these receptors: a male donor at least 60 years old with stage II squamous cell lung carcinoma. CDR3s include the opening cysteine and the closing phenylalanine or tryptophan. Each record gives: D gene, V gene, clone size, J gene, CDR3 protein, CDR3 DNA. The D gene is left open where the match is weak. Size is omitted from some rows. Given values are once, few, many or a class for expanded clones.

-	TRBV29-1	-	TRBJ2-5	CSVDNHGEETQYF	TGCAGCGTTGACAACCACGGAGAAGAGACCCAGTACTTC
-	TRBV10-2	-	TRBJ2-5	CASSDRGAETQYF	TGCGCCAGCAGTGACAGGGGAGCAGAGACCCAGTACTTC
-	TRBV14	-	TRBJ2-7	CASSPRGWHEQYF	TGTGCCAGCAGCCCGCGAGGCTGGCACGAACAGTACTTC
-	TRBV6-7	-	TRBJ2-7	CASSTTYEQYF	TGTGCCAGCAGTACCACCTACGAGCAGTACTTC
-	TRBV25-1	large	TRBJ2-2	CASSKEGPTGELFF	TGTGCCAGCAGTAAGGAAGGGCCCACCGGGGAGCTGTTTTTT
-	TRBV11-3	medium-sized	TRBJ2-5	CASSPRGSMEYQETQYF	TGTGCCAGCAGCCCTAGAGGGTCGATGGAGTACCAAGAGACCCAGTACTTC
TRBD2	TRBV2	few	TRBJ2-3	CASSVAGRATDTQYF	TGTGCCAGCAGTGTAGCGGGGCGAGCCACAGATACGCAGTATTTT
TRBD1	TRBV6-8	-	TRBJ1-2	CASSFTGESGYTF	TGTGCCAGCAGTTTTACAGGGGAATCTGGCTACACCTTC
TRBD2	TRBV11-3	-	TRBJ2-7	CASGSLGGERNEQYF	TGTGCCAGCGGCAGCCTCGGGGGGGAAAGAAACGAGCAGTACTTC
-	TRBV6-8	few	TRBJ2-7	CASSYLGPREREQYF	TGTGCCAGCAGTTACTTGGGCCCTCGGGAGCGCGAGCAGTACTTC
-	TRBV19	large	TRBJ1-2	CASSRGQVEGYTF	TGTGCCAGTAGTAGAGGCCAGGTAGAAGGCTACACCTTC
-	TRBV29-1	-	TRBJ1-1	CSGGVSGTEAFF	TGCAGCGGAGGGGTATCGGGCACTGAAGCTTTCTTT
TRBD2	TRBV19	-	TRBJ2-1	CASSIWIAGDNEQFF	TGTGCCAGTAGTATCTGGATAGCGGGGGACAATGAGCAGTTCTTC
-	TRBV11-3	few	TRBJ1-5	CASSLGGGRQPQHF	TGTGCCAGCAGCTTGGGCGGGGGCCGTCAGCCCCAGCATTTT
-	TRBV11-3	medium-sized	TRBJ2-5	CASSLGDDLTQETQYF	TGTGCCAGCAGCTTGGGCGACGACTTGACTCAAGAGACCCAGTACTTC
TRBD2	TRBV11-3	few	TRBJ2-5	CASSPTRTSGVQETQYF	TGTGCCAGCAGCCCGACCAGGACTAGCGGGGTCCAAGAGACCCAGTACTTC
-	TRBV2	medium-sized	TRBJ2-3	CASRESTSSTDTQYF	TGTGCCAGCAGGGAGTCTACCTCTAGCACAGATACGCAGTATTTT
-	TRBV14	large	TRBJ1-3	CASSQSGNTIYF	TGTGCCAGCAGCCAATCTGGAAACACCATATATTTT
TRBD1	TRBV11-3	few	TRBJ2-1	CASSTTGGSYNEQFF	TGTGCCAGCAGCACTACAGGGGGTTCCTACAATGAGCAGTTCTTC
-	TRBV10-2	few	TRBJ1-3	CASSEMTAGNTIYF	TGCGCCAGCAGTGAAATGACAGCTGGAAACACCATATATTTT
-	TRBV14	-	TRBJ1-4	CASSSTGYNEKLFF	TGTGCCAGCAGCTCGACGGGGTATAATGAAAAACTGTTTTTT
TRBD2	TRBV10-3	few	TRBJ2-1	CAISEEAGGSNEQFF	TGTGCCATCAGTGAGGAAGCGGGGGGAAGCAATGAGCAGTTCTTC
-	TRBV28	large	TRBJ2-5	CASSLPQKETQYF	TGTGCCAGCAGTTTACCACAAAAAGAGACCCAGTACTTC
-	TRBV11-3	few	TRBJ1-6	CASSSRSYNSPLHF	TGTGCCAGCAGCTCGCGCTCCTATAATTCACCCCTCCACTTT
TRBD1	TRBV11-3	medium-sized	TRBJ1-6	CASSLYETGGLDSPLHF	TGTGCCAGCAGCTTATATGAGACAGGGGGCTTGGATTCACCCCTCCACTTT
TRBD1	TRBV19	-	TRBJ1-5	CASSGTGGNQPQHF	TGTGCCAGTTCCGGGACAGGCGGCAATCAGCCCCAGCATTTT
-	TRBV5-1	few	TRBJ2-4	CASSLASGPKNIQYF	TGCGCCAGCAGCTTGGCGTCGGGGCCCAAAAACATTCAGTACTTC
-	TRBV9	few	TRBJ2-7	CASSSGQNSYEQYF	TGTGCCAGCAGCTCCGGACAGAACTCCTACGAGCAGTACTTC
TRBD2	TRBV18	-	TRBJ2-5	CASSPRRGGIETQYF	TGTGCCAGCTCACCAAGGCGGGGGGGCATTGAGACCCAGTACTTC